These 26 T cell receptor beta chains were all obtained from the same sample, sequenced in a study of CD8 T cells in Susac syndrome. RNA was extracted with the RNeasy kit, and a quantity of about 0.45 to 1 ug was reverse transcribed using random hexamers. TCRdb used MiXCR to reprocess the immunoSEQ multiplex PCR reads, holding one entry per CDR3 protein. The repertoire holds under 200,000 distinct CDR3 sequences, with about 90% as singletons. Sequencing input: CD4+ T cells from PBMCs. All receptors derive from a human donor in good health.

CDR3 in DNA: TGCGCCAGCAGTGATTTGCGGGGGGTATACAATGAGCAGTTCTTC. It codes for CASSDLRGVYNEQFF. The J gene is TRBJ2-1, the V gene TRBV10-2; TRBD2 matches at 8 bases. This CDR3 region has 15 residues. CDR1 and CDR2 from the germline V gene are WSHSY and SAAADI. V shed 3 bases, J shed 4 bases, and the junction held 5 bases outside the gene matches.

The V call is TRBV28, the J call TRBJ1-2, with TRBD1 matching 7 bases. This CDR3 has 14 residues. CDR1 is MDHEN and CDR2 is SYDVKM in the germline V gene. With 5 bases clipped from V and 4 bases from J, the junction kept 7 bases outside the gene matches. CDR3 region: CASSEGGAGYGYTF. In nucleotides, the CDR3 is TGTGCCAGCAGTGAAGGGGGCGCCGGCTATGGCTACACCTTC.

This chain connects TRBV6-1 to TRBJ2-5; 9 bases map to TRBD1. V dropped 0 bases and J dropped 5; count of bases not matched to a gene: 13. CDR3 length: 18 residues. The germline V gene encodes CDR1 MNHNS and CDR2 SASEGT. In DNA form, the CDR3 reads TGTGCCAGCAGTGAAGCGCTTCAGGGGACAGGGCCACGGGAGACCCAGTACTTC. Residues: CASSEALQGTGPRETQYF.

This clonotype was recorded once. The J gene is TRBJ2-6, the V gene TRBV4-1, with D perhaps TRBD1 (5 bases). The CDR3 has 19 amino acids. V was clipped by 4 bases and J by 0 bases, with 19 bases between them. Germline assignment: CDR1 MGHRA and CDR2 YSYEKL. Here the CDR3 reads CASSPNPGSTNSGANVLTF. In DNA, the CDR3 is TGCGCCAGCAGCCCCAATCCAGGGTCCACTAACTCTGGGGCCAACGTCCTGACTTTC.

This chain links TRBV7-3 with TRBJ2-1, with TRBD1 matching over 8 bases. The J segment lost 5 bases and the V segment lost 5 bases, leaving 5 bases of the junction unmatched. The CDR3 is made up of 14 amino acids. From germline, CDR1 is SGHTA and CDR2 FQGTGA. The CDR3 nucleotides read TGTGCCAGCAGCCCTGGACAGGGCCACAATGAGCAGTTCTTC. Translated: CASSPGQGHNEQFF.

V is TRBV5-4 and J is TRBJ2-7; no firm D call. This CDR3 region has 13 residues. V lost 4 bases and J 2 bases, leaving 10 bases between the germline ends. In germline, CDR1 is SGHNT, CDR2 YYREEE (reference sequence). In DNA, the CDR3 is TGTGCCAGCAGCCGACCATCGGCCTACGAGCAGTACTTC. Protein: CASSRPSAYEQYF. Full variable domain (missing parts from reference TRBV5-4 and TRBJ2-7): ETGVTQSPTHLIKTRGQQVTLRCSSQSGHNTVSWYQQALGQGPQFIFQYYREEENGRGNFPPRFSGLQFPNYSSELNVNALELDDSALYLCASSRPSAYEQYFGPGTRLTVT.

V is TRBV3-1 and J is TRBJ1-3; 8 nucleotides match TRBD1. Germline-derived CDR1 and CDR2 are LGHDT and YNNKEL (reference sequence). V lost 6 bases, J lost 2 bases, and 3 bases stayed unmatched. This CDR3 spans 14 amino acids. The CDR3 spells CASRGTGPGNTIYF. CDR3 nucleotide sequence: TGTGCCAGCAGAGGGACAGGACCTGGAAACACCATATATTTT.

This rearrangement joins TRBV18 to TRBJ1-1; D is ambiguous. The CDR3 sequence is 13 residues long. Per germline, CDR1 KGHSH and CDR2 LQKENI. Trimming cost V 8 bases and J 5 bases, with 15 bases left between them. CDR3 residues: CASQDTYSTEAFF. DNA for the CDR3: TGTGCCAGCCAAGACACATACTCGACTGAAGCTTTCTTT.

CDR3 region: CASSWGTGSLYGYTF. CDR3 DNA sequence: TGTGCCAGCAGCTGGGGGACAGGGAGCCTCTATGGCTACACCTTC. This chain links TRBV5-6 with TRBJ1-2; TRBD1 agrees at 9 bases. CDR1 and CDR2 from the germline V gene are SGHDT and YYEEEE. This CDR3 is built from 15 residues. The junction had 7 bases not matched to a gene; V was cut back by 3 bases and J by 4 bases.

This clonotype was detected once. The chain has TRBV29-1 and TRBJ1-1; D not resolved. V shed 7 bases and J shed 3 bases, with 15 bases lying between them. Germline assignment: CDR1 SQVTM and CDR2 ANQGSEA. The CDR3 length is 13 residues. The chain's CDR3 is CSAQRGWDTEAFF. Written as DNA, the CDR3 is TGCAGCGCCCAACGAGGTTGGGACACTGAAGCTTTCTTT.

This chain joins TRBV3-1 and TRBJ2-5; 7 bases match TRBD2. The CDR3 extends over 17 amino acids. Germline lookup yields CDR1 LGHDT and CDR2 YNNKEL (reference sequence). V was clipped by 4 bases and J by 2 bases; unmatched bases: 13. CDR3 nucleotide sequence: TGTGCCAGCAGCCCCCGTCTCGGAGCGGGAACACAAGAGACCCAGTACTTC. Residues: CASSPRLGAGTQETQYF.

J is TRBJ2-1 and V is TRBV5-1; 9 bases fit TRBD2. Looked up from germline, CDR1 is SGHRS and CDR2 is YFSETQ. V lost 2 bases and J lost 5; bases outside the gene matches: 5. The CDR3 is 15 residues long. For the CDR3, the DNA is TGCGCCAGCAGCTTTAGCGGGAGTGGAGACAATGAGCAGTTCTTC. Encoded protein: CASSFSGSGDNEQFF. Filled out from reference TRBV5-1 and TRBJ2-1, the complete variable domain reads KAGVTQTPRYLIKTRGQQVTLSCSPISGHRSVSWYQQTPGQGLQFLFEYFSETQRNKGNFPGRFSGRQFSNSRSEMNVSTLELGDSALYLCASSFSGSGDNEQFFGPGTRLTVL.

The chain combines TRBV5-1 with TRBJ2-2; 11 nucleotides align to TRBD1. The CDR3 contains 14 residues. V trimming: 7 bases; J trimming: 4 bases; junction bases outside the gene matches: 3. The germline CDR1 and CDR2 sequences are SGHRS and YFSETQ. CDR3 DNA sequence: TGCGCCAGCGCCGGGACAGGGGGCACCGGGGAGCTGTTTTTT. Translation gives CASAGTGGTGELFF. Complete variable domain (other parts from reference TRBV5-1 and TRBJ2-2): KAGVTQTPRYLIKTRGQQVTLSCSPISGHRSVSWYQQTPGQGLQFLFEYFSETQRNKGNFPGRFSGRQFSNSRSEMNVSTLELGDSALYLCASAGTGGTGELFFGEGSRLTVL.

This sequence joins TRBV7-9 and TRBJ1-6; no definite D call. V gave up 5 bases and J gave up 9 bases, with 11 bases separating them. In germline, CDR1 is SEHNR, CDR2 FQNEAQ (reference sequence). The CDR3 sequence is 13 residues long. The DNA of the CDR3 is TGTGCCAGCAGCCCTCCGATATTTTCACCCCTCCACTTT. Its translation is CASSPPIFSPLHF. Together with reference TRBV7-9 and TRBJ1-6, the CDR3 gives the full variable domain: DTGVSQNPRHKITKRGQNVTFRCDPISEHNRLYWYRQTLGQGPEFLTYFQNEAQLEKSRLLSDRFSAERPKGSFSTLEIQRTEQGDSAMYLCASSPPIFSPLHFGNGTRLTVT.

The rearrangement uses TRBV27 and TRBJ2-7; 7 nucleotides match TRBD2. The length of the CDR3 is 13 residues. The V and J ends lost 6 bases and 5 bases, in that order; junction bases with no gene match: 7. CDR1 is MNHEY and CDR2 is SMNVEV in the germline V gene (reference sequence). In DNA, the CDR3 is TGTGCCAGCAGGGTGAGCGGGGCCCACGAGCAGTACTTC. It translates to CASRVSGAHEQYF.

The genes are TRBV2 and TRBJ2-3; TRBD2 matches at 9 bases. The V and J ends lost 4 bases and 2 bases, in that order; junction bases with no gene match: 7. Germline V gene lookup returns CDR1 SNHLY and CDR2 FYNNEI. The CDR3 length is 16 residues. This CDR3 reads CASSGLAGTPTDTQYF. The DNA of the CDR3 is TGTGCCAGCAGTGGGCTAGCGGGGACTCCCACAGATACGCAGTATTTT.

This sequence joins TRBV6-2 or TRBV6-3 and TRBJ2-2; 10 bases fit TRBD2. V was pared by 5 bases and J by 4 bases, with 1 base of the junction left unmatched. Germline CDR1 MNHEY, CDR2 SVGEGT. This CDR3 is 14 amino acids long. The CDR3 here is CASSRTSGTGELFF. The CDR3 DNA is TGTGCCAGCAGTAGGACTAGCGGCACCGGGGAGCTGTTTTTT.

This clonotype was observed a few times. The CDR3 spells CASSFRAVSIYEQYF. CDR3 bases: TGTGCCAGCAGCTTCCGGGCCGTCTCTATTTACGAGCAGTACTTC. The chain carries TRBV7-2 and TRBJ2-7; D is uncertain. Germline values: CDR1 SGHTA, CDR2 FQGNSA. V lost 3 bases and J lost 4, with 16 bases in between. The CDR3 is 15 amino acids.

Remarks on this clonotype: One junction end does not reproduce the germline sequence, and a read error may be involved. This chain links TRBV3-1 with TRBJ1-2; perhaps TRBD1 as D (6 bases). CDR3 size: 14 residues. CDR1 is LGHDT and CDR2 is YNNKEL in the germline V gene (reference sequence). The CDR3 region has the DNA TGTACCAGCAGCTGGGCCAACAGGGCCGGTGGCTACACCTTC. Protein: CTSSWANRAGGYTF.

The genes are TRBV29-1 and TRBJ2-7; D is possibly TRBD2 (5 bases). The CDR3 runs 11 residues. CDR1 SQVTM and CDR2 ANQGSEA come from the germline V gene. V was pared by 4 bases and J by 2 bases, with 6 bases between. CDR3 nucleotide sequence: TGCAGCGTTGGGGAGACCTACGAGCAGTACTTC. The encoded protein is CSVGETYEQYF.

The chain has TRBV25-1 and TRBJ2-3, with TRBD2 matching 8 bases. This CDR3 spans 16 amino acids. J was trimmed by 3 bases and V by 2 bases; bases with no gene match: 7. From germline, CDR1 is MGHDK and CDR2 SYGVNS. CDR3: CASSEGGVAGTDTQYF. CDR3 DNA sequence: TGTGCCAGCAGTGAAGGAGGGGTAGCGGGAACAGATACGCAGTATTTT.

The chain links TRBV9 to TRBJ2-5; D is unclear. V was shortened by 0 bases and J by 5 bases, with 11 bases between the two germline ends. CDR1 and CDR2 (germline): SGDLS, YYNGEE. The CDR3 consists of 14 residues. The CDR3 reads CASSVVGFGETQYF. DNA for the CDR3: TGTGCCAGCAGCGTAGTGGGGTTCGGGGAGACCCAGTACTTC.

The sample holds one count of this clonotype. The chain has TRBV3-1 and TRBJ2-7, with a possible D match to TRBD2 (6 bases). The ends were cut back, 1 base at V and 2 bases at J, with 15 bases in the middle. There are 16 residues in the CDR3. Per germline, CDR1 LGHDT and CDR2 YNNKEL (reference sequence). CDR3 DNA sequence: TGTGCCAGCAGCCAAGGGGCAGGGAGGTTTACCTACGAGCAGTACTTC. It translates to CASSQGAGRFTYEQYF.

This clonotype occurred once. In DNA, the CDR3 is TGCAGCGCGCAACAACTTGGGGCGCCCCGTTGGGGTGAGCAGTTCTTC. It is translated as CSAQQLGAPRWGEQFF. The gene calls are TRBV20-1 and TRBJ2-1; the D gene is possibly TRBD1 (5 bases). Germline V gives CDR1 DFQATT, CDR2 SNEGSKA (reference sequence). The CDR3 is 16 residues long.

This chain connects TRBV4-3 to TRBJ1-2; D is possibly TRBD1 (5 bases). Trimming removed 0 bases from V and 4 bases from J, with 15 bases in between. The CDR3 extends over 16 amino acids. Germline loops: CDR1 LGHNA, CDR2 YSLEER. The CDR3 spells CASSQDQGTAGYGYTF. CDR3 sequence (DNA): TGCGCCAGCAGCCAAGATCAGGGAACAGCTGGCTATGGCTACACCTTC.

The rearrangement joins TRBV10-3 to TRBJ2-7; D unclear. V was cut by 3 bases and J by 0 bases, with 12 bases left in between. CDR1 ENHRY and CDR2 SYGVKD come from the germline V gene. This CDR3 comprises 15 residues. The DNA for the CDR3 is TGTGCCATCAGTGATTACGCGGCGAGCTCCTACGAGCAGTACTTC. As protein: CAISDYAASSYEQYF.